Listed below are T cell receptor beta chains from one sample, sequenced in a study of chemoradiotherapy in HPV16-positive cancers. The protocol was immunoSEQ multiplex PCR, while the TCRdb copy is restricted to in-frame clones and leaves out a portion. The sample holds over 8,000 clones, roughly two thirds seen once. Sampling took place from a patient who underwent chemoradiotherapy. These receptors were obtained from a human donor with HPV-associated anogenital cancer. Each CDR3 is given with its conserved first and last residue. The order of the fields is V gene, D gene, clone size, J gene, CDR3 DNA, CDR3 protein. A D gene is named only where the DNA matches it firmly. Only some rows state a clone size, as once, few, many or a class for expanded clones.

TRBV7-2	NA	few	TRBJ1-1	TGTGCCAGCAGCTTTATGGGACGGACCCCCACTGAAGCTTTCTTT	CASSFMGRTPTEAFF
TRBV29-1	TRBD2	NA	TRBJ2-3	TGCAGCGTATCAACTAGCGGGGGGCTGTGGGCGACAGATACGCAGTATTTT	CSVSTSGGLWATDTQYF
TRBV28	NA	few	TRBJ2-5	TGTGCCAGCAGTTTACCAGGGTCTGAGACCCAGTACTTC	CASSLPGSETQYF
TRBV2	TRBD1	NA	TRBJ2-7	TGTGCCAGCAGTGTACAGGGACAGGGATTCGAGCAGTACTTC	CASSVQGQGFEQYF
TRBV28	TRBD1	NA	TRBJ1-2	TGTGCCAGCCTACTCCAGGGGGACTATGGCTACACCTTC	CASLLQGDYGYTF
TRBV5-1	NA	few	TRBJ1-2	TGCGCCAGCAGCTTGGAGGGGGGCTATGGCTACACCTTC	CASSLEGGYGYTF
TRBV9	NA	NA	TRBJ2-1	TGTGCCAGCAGCGTAGGCGGGGCCGGCGATGAGCAGTTCTTC	CASSVGGAGDEQFF
TRBV2	NA	few	TRBJ2-5	TGTGCCAGCACCGACCCGGGACCAGGGGAGACCCAGTACTTC	CASTDPGPGETQYF
TRBV5-6	NA	NA	TRBJ1-3	TGTGCCAGCACCTTTGGGTCTACCGGAAACACCATATATTTT	CASTFGSTGNTIYF
TRBV5-5	TRBD1	NA	TRBJ1-5	TGTGCCAGCAGCTCCGGACAGGCGTTGGGTCAGCCCCAGCATTTT	CASSSGQALGQPQHF
TRBV7-3	NA	NA	TRBJ1-6	TGTGCCAGCAGCTCCATAACCGGGGCCCCCCTCCACTTT	CASSSITGAPLHF
TRBV13	TRBD2	NA	TRBJ2-4	TGTGCCAGCAGCTTATTTGGCGGGGGGGCAGCCAAAAACATTCAGTACTTC	CASSLFGGGAAKNIQYF
TRBV5-1	TRBD1	NA	TRBJ1-1	TGCGCCAGCAGCTTATCCGGACAGGGCTCTGAAGCTTTCTTT	CASSLSGQGSEAFF
TRBV2	TRBD1	NA	TRBJ2-3	TGTGCCAGCAGTGAAATACCGACCCTGACAGGGGGCTCAGATACGCAGTATTTT	CASSEIPTLTGGSDTQYF
TRBV30	NA	NA	TRBJ2-2	TGTGCCTGGAGGGAGCGCCTAGACACCGGGGAGCTGTTTTTT	CAWRERLDTGELFF
TRBV29-1	NA	NA	TRBJ2-3	TGCAGCGGACGGGACCCCAAGACGCAGTATTTT	CSGRDPKTQYF
TRBV4-3	TRBD2	NA	TRBJ2-2	TGCGCCAGCAGCCAAGATTTCGGGGGGGCCGGCGGGGAGCTGTTTTTT	CASSQDFGGAGGELFF
TRBV25-1	TRBD2	NA	TRBJ2-7	TGTGCCAGCAGTGACTTTCTAGCGGGGGTTAACTACGAGCAGTACTTC	CASSDFLAGVNYEQYF
TRBV27	NA	NA	TRBJ1-2	TGTGCCAGCAGGGGAACACCACCAAATAACTATGGCTACACCTTC	CASRGTPPNNYGYTF
TRBV14	TRBD1	NA	TRBJ1-2	TGTGCCAGCAGCCACTGGGACAGCACGAACTATGGCTACACCTTC	CASSHWDSTNYGYTF
TRBV7-2	TRBD2	NA	TRBJ2-5	TGTGCCAGCAGCTTATCTGGGGGGGACGTGGAGACCCAGTACTTC	CASSLSGGDVETQYF
TRBV19	NA	NA	TRBJ1-6	TGTGCCAGCTCCCCCCCCGGCTGGCAGGGCAATTCACCCCTCCACTTT	CASSPPGWQGNSPLHF
TRBV4-3	NA	once	TRBJ1-5	TGCGCCAGCAGCCAAGATTCAGGGGCGAGACAGCCCCAGCATTTT	CASSQDSGARQPQHF
TRBV7-9	NA	NA	TRBJ2-5	TGTGCCAGCAGCTTAGCGAACGCCGGGATCGAGACCCAGTACTTC	CASSLANAGIETQYF
TRBV6-5	TRBD1	NA	TRBJ1-1	TGTGCCAGCAGTTACCTTCGGACAGGAGAAGCTTTCTTT	CASSYLRTGEAFF
TRBV30	NA	NA	TRBJ1-3	TGTGCCTGGAGTGTAACGGGTAGAACGGATAGCTCTGGAAACACCATATATTTT	CAWSVTGRTDSSGNTIYF
TRBV13	NA	NA	TRBJ1-6	TGTGCCAGCAGCTTAGGCCTAAGGCAGAGTAATTCACCCCTCCACTTT	CASSLGLRQSNSPLHF
TRBV29-1	NA	NA	TRBJ2-1	TGCAGCGTTGAAAGGGCTAGCCATGAGCAGTTCTTC	CSVERASHEQFF
TRBV11-2	NA	NA	TRBJ2-1	TGTGCCAGCAGCCCGTGGCAGGGAAGGATCGATGAGCAGTTCTTC	CASSPWQGRIDEQFF
TRBV6-6	NA	NA	TRBJ1-1	TGTGCCAGCATCTACAGGGAAAACACTGAAGCTTTCTTT	CASIYRENTEAFF
TRBV30	TRBD1	NA	TRBJ1-1	TGTGCCTGGAGGGACAGGAGATTCTGGAACACTGAAGCTTTCTTT	CAWRDRRFWNTEAFF
TRBV2	NA	NA	TRBJ1-2	TGTGCCAGCCTTAACGGTTTCCTCAGTGGCTACACCTTC	CASLNGFLSGYTF
TRBV4-1	TRBD1	few	TRBJ2-7	TGCGCCAGCAGCCTCCGGGACAGACTTTACTTC	CASSLRDRLYF
TRBV2	NA	NA	TRBJ2-1	TGTGCCAGCAGTGGGGGGCCCCAGGGAAGTGAGCAGTTCTTC	CASSGGPQGSEQFF
TRBV5-4	NA	NA	TRBJ1-2	TGTGCCAGCAGCCTTCAGGGGAGAGGGGGCTACACCTTC	CASSLQGRGGYTF
TRBV4-1	TRBD2	NA	TRBJ2-3	TGCGCCAGCAGCCCTAGACTAGCGGGGGACACAGATACGCAGTATTTT	CASSPRLAGDTDTQYF
TRBV6-5	NA	NA	TRBJ1-1	TGTGCCAGCTTCGCACACAAAAAGAACACTGAAGCTTTCTTT	CASFAHKKNTEAFF
TRBV11-2	NA	few	TRBJ1-6	TGTGCCAGCAGCTTAAGGCGGGACGGGACCTATAATTCACCCCTCCACTTT	CASSLRRDGTYNSPLHF
TRBV6-1	TRBD1	NA	TRBJ2-5	TGTGCCAGCAGTTGGACAGGGGGCCAAGAGACCCAGTACTTC	CASSWTGGQETQYF
TRBV27	TRBD1	NA	TRBJ1-2	TGTGCCAGCAGCCCCCAGTGGACAGGGGTCTATGGCTACACCTTC	CASSPQWTGVYGYTF
TRBV15	NA	NA	TRBJ1-2	TGTGCCACCAGCAGAGATCGGGGCCAGGGATCTGGCTACACCTTC	CATSRDRGQGSGYTF
TRBV9	TRBD2	NA	TRBJ2-1	TGTGCCAGCAGCGTGGCGGGACTAAGGGATGAGCAGTTCTTC	CASSVAGLRDEQFF
TRBV1	NA	few	TRBJ1-1	TGCACCAGCAGCGCACCGGGGTTCGAAGCTTTCTTT	CTSSAPGFEAFF
TRBV2	TRBD1	NA	TRBJ2-3	TGTGCCAGCCGAGGACAGGTTCTACTTACAGATACGCAGTATTTT	CASRGQVLLTDTQYF
TRBV7-9	NA	NA	TRBJ2-1	TGCCCCGAGGGTGAGCAGTTCTTC	CPEGEQFF
TRBV29-1	NA	NA	TRBJ2-7	TGCAGCGTTACAGGGTCCGAGCAGTACTTC	CSVTGSEQYF
TRBV19	NA	NA	TRBJ2-7	TGTGCCAGTAGTATAGCAGGCCTCCAGACAGGAAACTACGAGCAGTACTTC	CASSIAGLQTGNYEQYF